These 20 T cell receptor beta chains were all obtained from the same sample, sequenced in a study of T cells in Graves' hyperthyroidism and ophthalmopathy. RNA transcripts gave rise to amplified TCR beta CDR3 regions. The study used the HTBI primer set for a first-round RT-PCR of the TCR CDR3. TCRdb reanalysed the multiplex PCR reads using MiXCR and keeps one entry per CDR3 protein. The sample holds some 620,000 distinct CDR3 sequences; 15% to 20% are singletons and the top ten take approximately 3.8%. Material for sequencing was blood. The receptors originated from a woman aged 25 to 39 with Graves' hyperthyroidism.

The chain employs TRBV6-1 and TRBJ1-2, with 7 nucleotides matching TRBD1. The CDR3 consists of 14 residues. Germline CDR1 reads MNHNS; CDR2 reads SASEGT. The V segment lost 8 bases and the J segment 2 bases; nucleotides outside the gene matches: 8. The CDR3 reads CASGGQIGNYGYTF. The CDR3 region has the DNA TGTGCCAGCGGGGGACAGATTGGGAACTATGGCTACACCTTC.

This clonotype was picked up many times. The chain employs TRBV6-2 or TRBV6-3 and TRBJ2-7; D is ambiguous. CDR3 size: 11 residues. Germline V gives CDR1 MNHEY, CDR2 SVGEGT. Deletions cut 7 bases from V and 2 bases from J, with 6 bases between. The CDR3 sequence: CASTTAYEQYF. The CDR3 bases are TGTGCCAGCACCACGGCCTACGAGCAGTACTTC.

The V call is TRBV5-1, the J call TRBJ2-5, with D possibly TRBD1 on 5 matching bases. This CDR3 contains 13 residues. V lost 5 bases and J 5 bases, leaving 13 bases between the germline ends. Germline values: CDR1 SGHRS, CDR2 YFSETQ. In nucleotides, the CDR3 is TGCGCCAGCAGTAAGGATTGGGGCGAGACCCAGTACTTC. Translating it yields CASSKDWGETQYF. Looking up the rest from reference TRBV5-1 and TRBJ2-5 gives the full variable domain: KAGVTQTPRYLIKTRGQQVTLSCSPISGHRSVSWYQQTPGQGLQFLFEYFSETQRNKGNFPGRFSGRQFSNSRSEMNVSTLELGDSALYLCASSKDWGETQYFGPGTRLLVL.

Ten or more counts support this clonotype. The chain joins TRBV6-2 or TRBV6-3 to TRBJ2-7, with D possibly TRBD2 on 5 matching bases. V was shortened by 7 bases and J by 3 bases, with 19 bases between the two germline ends. CDR1 is MNHEY, CDR2 SVGEGT, per germline. The CDR3 spans 15 residues. In nucleotides, the CDR3 is TGTGCCAGCATTGCTCTAACGGGGAGAAACTACGAGCAGTACTTC. Translating gives CASIALTGRNYEQYF.

This clonotype was observed many times. V gene TRBV7-2 combines with J gene TRBJ2-1; D not resolved. The germline gives CDR1 SGHTA, CDR2 FQGNSA. The CDR3 is 15 amino acids. V shed 6 bases and J shed 4 bases, with 16 bases lying between them. DNA for the CDR3: TGTGCCAGCAGTTCCACGGCGAGAGTATACAATGAGCAGTTCTTC. Translated: CASSSTARVYNEQFF.

This clonotype has a count of ten or more. The chain joins TRBV7-9 to TRBJ2-3; D gene unclear. There are 14 residues in the CDR3. Looked up from germline, CDR1 is SEHNR and CDR2 is FQNEAQ (reference sequence). V was cut by 5 bases and J by 0 bases, with 9 bases left in between. DNA of the CDR3: TGTGCCAGCAGCCGAACACGGAGCACAGATACGCAGTATTTT. Its protein is CASSRTRSTDTQYF.

The chain links TRBV7-3 to TRBJ2-1, with 9 bases fitting TRBD1. CDR1 is SGHTA, CDR2 FQGTGA, per germline. After removal of 10 bases from V and 6 bases from J, the junction contained 13 bases not matched to a gene. The CDR3 spans 15 residues. The CDR3 DNA sequence: TGTGCCAACAGTTTAGGGGGACAGGGATCCAATGAGCAGTTCTTC. Protein: CANSLGGQGSNEQFF.

This clonotype came up a few times. The chain combines TRBV28 with TRBJ2-7; D gene unclear. The V gene's germline CDR1 is MDHEN and CDR2 SYDVKM. Trimming took off 11 bases at V and 2 bases at J, with 16 bases between the two ends. CDR3 size: 13 residues. The CDR3 protein is CACETGRAYEQYF. CDR3 coding DNA: TGTGCCTGTGAGACTGGCAGAGCCTACGAGCAGTACTTC.

This clonotype has at least ten counts. The chain employs TRBV13 and TRBJ2-7, with 7 bases fitting TRBD2. The V and J ends lost 0 bases and 9 bases, in that order; junction bases with no gene match: 8. This CDR3 spans 14 amino acids. The germline CDR1 and CDR2 sequences are PRHDT and FYEKMQ (reference sequence). The CDR3 DNA reads as TGTGCCAGCAGCTTAGGCCTTGGCGGGAGAGGGCAGTACTTC. Protein: CASSLGLGGRGQYF.

This clonotype has ten or more counts. The chain employs TRBV27 and TRBJ1-1; 7 positions agree with TRBD1. CDR3 size: 14 residues. The V and J ends lost 3 bases and 4 bases, in that order; junction bases with no gene match: 5. Germline V gene data show CDR1 as MNHEY and CDR2 as SMNVEV (reference sequence). DNA for the CDR3: TGTGCCAGCAGTTTTTCGGCAGGGGGCACTGAAGCTTTCTTT. Translating gives CASSFSAGGTEAFF.

This clonotype was found many times. The chain combines TRBV2 with TRBJ2-3; 10 bases agree with TRBD1. This CDR3 contains 16 residues. The ends lost 10 bases at V and 4 bases at J; junction bases unmatched: 14. Germline V gene data show CDR1 as SNHLY and CDR2 as FYNNEI. CDR3 sequence: CATPSDRGRFADTQYF. CDR3 DNA sequence: TGTGCCACCCCGTCAGACAGGGGGCGCTTCGCAGATACGCAGTATTTT.

With respect to this clonotype: A much larger clone lies a single base off, so this may be a read error. This rearrangement joins TRBV20-1 to TRBJ2-7, with D perhaps given as TRBD1 or TRBD2 (5 bases each). This CDR3 comprises 15 residues. The germline V gene has CDR1 DFQATT and CDR2 SNEGSKA (reference sequence). The CDR3 DNA reads as TGCAGTGCTAGAGTCCGGGACGTGATCTCCTACGGGCAGTACTTC. Its translation is CSARVRDVISYGQYF.

There are a few counts of this clonotype. This chain joins TRBV2 and TRBJ2-2, with a weak D call TRBD1 (6 bases). V was pared by 7 bases and J by 6 bases, with 15 bases between. The CDR3 has 14 residues. The germline CDR1 and CDR2 sequences are SNHLY and FYNNEI. The CDR3 sequence is CASKGRGFAGELFF. The CDR3 region has the DNA TGTGCCAGCAAGGGCAGGGGTTTTGCCGGGGAGCTGTTTTTT.

This clonotype was counted at least ten times. CDR3 in amino acids: CASSRDRDLSPLHF. The CDR3 coding sequence is TGTGCCAGCAGCCGGGACAGGGATTTATCACCCCTCCACTTT. This chain uses TRBV12-3 or TRBV12-4 with TRBJ1-6, with 9 nucleotides matching TRBD1. This CDR3 comprises 14 residues. V shed 6 bases and J 10 bases; nucleotides not matched to a gene: 7.

There are a few counts of this clonotype. V and J are TRBV30 and TRBJ1-2, with 7 nucleotides matching TRBD1. The CDR3 runs 18 residues. The germline gives CDR1 GTSNPN, CDR2 SVGIG (reference sequence). The V segment lost 7 bases and the J segment 0 bases; nucleotides outside the gene matches: 20. CDR3: CALPSRDRTQGPNYGYTF. In DNA form, the CDR3 reads TGTGCCTTACCTTCGAGGGACAGAACTCAGGGTCCTAACTATGGCTACACCTTC. The complete variable domain, with remaining parts taken from reference TRBV30 and TRBJ1-2, reads SQTIHQWPATLVQPVGSPLSLECTVEGTSNPNLYWYRQAAGRGLQLLFYSVGIGQISSEVPQNLSASRPQDRQFILSSKKLLLSDSGFYLCALPSRDRTQGPNYGYTFGSGTRLTVV.

This clonotype was picked up many times. This sequence joins TRBV27 and TRBJ2-7; D not certain. Trimming took off 2 bases at V and 4 bases at J, with 15 bases between the two ends. The CDR3 has 15 amino acids. Germline V gene data show CDR1 as MNHEY and CDR2 as SMNVEV (reference sequence). This CDR3 is CASSLGRAKGYEQYF. Here the CDR3 DNA reads TGTGCCAGCAGTTTAGGTCGGGCTAAGGGTTACGAGCAGTACTTC.

This clonotype was seen a few times. The gene calls are TRBV30 and TRBJ2-2; no reliable D call. CDR3 size: 13 residues. Trimming removed 0 bases at V and 6 bases at J, with 8 bases between. CDR1 GTSNPN and CDR2 SVGIG come from the germline V gene (reference sequence). CDR3 protein: CAWSVRASGELFF. The CDR3 bases are TGTGCCTGGAGTGTACGGGCCTCCGGGGAGCTGTTTTTT.

At least ten counts were recorded for this clonotype. The V call is TRBV20-1, the J call TRBJ2-7, with D hard to call. The CDR3 spans 13 residues. The germline gives CDR1 DFQATT, CDR2 SNEGSKA (reference sequence). The V and J ends lost 3 bases and 0 bases respectively, with 9 bases between them. Here the CDR3 reads CSARDLSSYEQYF. CDR3 DNA: TGCAGTGCTAGGGACCTGAGCTCCTACGAGCAGTACTTC.

Ten or more counts support this clonotype. CDR3 amino acids: CSALSQANYNEQFF. CDR3 nucleotides: TGCAGTGCTCTTTCGCAGGCTAACTACAATGAGCAGTTCTTC. This chain uses TRBV20-1 with TRBJ2-1, with no clear D. Germline V lookup: CDR1 DFQATT, CDR2 SNEGSKA (reference sequence). V was pared by 5 bases and J by 3 bases, with 14 bases between. The CDR3 has 14 amino acids.

This clonotype was recorded many times. The V and J genes are TRBV6-1 and TRBJ2-7; D remains ambiguous. V was shortened by 6 bases and J by 6 bases, with 12 bases between the two germline ends. CDR3 length equals 12 residues. CDR1 is MNHNS, CDR2 SASEGT, per germline. The CDR3 loop reads CASSLPGPEQYF. In nucleotides, the CDR3 is TGTGCCAGCAGCCTCCCTGGTCCCGAGCAGTACTTC.